This T cell receptor beta chain was sequenced in a study of cytomegalovirus exposure and HLA in healthy donors. General study points: Earlier results showed most TCR beta V segments being productive about 87% or about 30% of the time. Certain indistinguishable V segments, among them TRBV6-2 and TRBV6-3, were excluded.

A remark on this clone: Its antigen remains unknown.

The V end was cut by 2 bases, the J end by 0 bases, with 7 bases between. CDR3 length: 14 amino acids. Looked up from germline, CDR1 is PRHDT and CDR2 is FYEKMQ (reference sequence). Primers for the PCR totalled 60 Vbeta and 13 Jbeta. The data were produced by immunoSEQ multiplex PCR, yet TCRdb's version contains in-frame clones alone and is incomplete. This table has about 160,000 clones, almost 80% appearing once. This receptor was obtained from a male donor in good health and CMV-seronegative. The sequenced sample was PBMCs. V is TRBV13 and J is TRBJ1-1, with a tentative D call TRBD1 (6 bases). The CDR3 reads CASSLRQVNTEAFF. For the CDR3, the DNA is TGTGCCAGCAGCTTAAGACAGGTGAACACTGAAGCTTTCTTT.